The clone carrying this TCR beta chain came up a few times. Its antigen remains unknown. Pooled in the analysis were second doses at about 4 or about 12 weeks. Sequenced by immunoSEQ multiplex PCR; TCRdb stores in-frame clones only, minus some. This sample yields about 100,000 clones, of which 85% to 95% are seen a single time; about 6.8% belongs to the top ten. This specimen comes from a study of T cell responses to AZD1222 COVID-19 vaccine. General study results and limits: Reportedly, close to half of spike-specific TCRs are directed against unmutated variant regions. Spike-specific TCR breadth rose after two AZD1222 doses, and depth rose as well. Clonal diversity was possibly underestimated, and the donors were mostly white British, with more females.

This CDR3 region has 15 residues. V was cut by 7 bases and J by 4 bases, with 20 bases left in between. Germline V CDR1 and CDR2: MNHNS, SASEGT. This material consisted of peripheral blood, taken 28 days after the second AZD1222 dose. The chain has TRBV6-1 and TRBJ2-7, with D tentatively TRBD2 (5 bases). This TCR derives from an adult who received the AZD1222 COVID-19 vaccine. CDR3 nucleotide sequence: TGTGCCAGCATCCTACAGACGGGGAGCTTGTACGAGCAGTACTTC. Encoded protein: CASILQTGSLYEQYF.